The 18 T cell receptor beta chains below come from one sample, sequenced in a study of T cell responses to AZD1222 COVID-19 vaccine listed by TCRdb under 2021. The library relied on the immunoSEQ multiplex PCR assay. This immuneACCESS table, as held by TCRdb, lists in-frame sequences with V and J called but not all clones. Of the missing ones, under half trace to an unresolved V gene in checked studies; the others have no known cause. The sample data list tens of thousands of clones, and roughly 90% of these were observed just once. The ten top clones hold 4.2% of the sample. The sample's time point label is to be understood as: baseline before first vaccination. The sequences come from peripheral blood, collected on day 0 of AZD1222 vaccination. All receptors derive from an adult in good health.

The genes are TRBV3-1 (or the pseudogene TRBV3-2) and TRBJ1-2, with D possibly matching TRBD1 (5 bases). Trimming left V 3 bases short and J 8 bases short, with 10 bases between. CDR1 and CDR2 (germline): LGHDT, YNNKEL (reference sequence). The CDR3 length is 12 residues. The CDR3 region has the DNA TGTGCCAGCAGCCAGGGGGTCGAGGGCTACACCTTC. Encoded protein: CASSQGVEGYTF.

The chain recombines TRBV5-1 with TRBJ2-5; D unresolved. Trimming removed 0 bases from V and 3 bases from J, with 18 bases in between. This CDR3 is built from 17 residues. Per the germline V gene, CDR1 is SGHRS and CDR2 is YFSETQ. The DNA of the CDR3 is TGCGCCAGCAGCTTGGAACTACCACTTAGGGTCGAAGAGACCCAGTACTTC. Translated: CASSLELPLRVEETQYF. Complete variable domain (other parts from reference TRBV5-1 and TRBJ2-5): KAGVTQTPRYLIKTRGQQVTLSCSPISGHRSVSWYQQTPGQGLQFLFEYFSETQRNKGNFPGRFSGRQFSNSRSEMNVSTLELGDSALYLCASSLELPLRVEETQYFGPGTRLLVL.

As concerns this clone: The sample carries other DNA sequences with the same CDR3. The J gene is TRBJ1-2, the V gene TRBV7-2, with 9 bases that match TRBD1. The germline V gene encodes CDR1 SGHTA and CDR2 FQGNSA. With V trimmed by 2 bases and J by 6 bases, 1 base remained unmatched. The CDR3 has 13 amino acids. Here the CDR3 DNA reads TGTGCCAGCAGCTTACGGGACAGGGATGGCTACACCTTC. Amino acids: CASSLRDRDGYTF. Drawing the rest from reference TRBV7-2 and TRBJ1-2, the complete variable domain is GAGVSQSPSNKVTEKGKDVELRCDPISGHTALYWYRQSLGQGLEFLIYFQGNSAPDKSGLPSDRFSAERTGGSVSTLTIQRTQQEDSAVYLCASSLRDRDGYTFGSGTRLTVV.

J is TRBJ1-3 and V is TRBV4-2; 8 nucleotides align to TRBD1. In germline, CDR1 is LGHNA, CDR2 YNFKEQ. Trimming at V came to 4 bases and at J to 6 bases, leaving 5 bases not matched to a gene. The CDR3 contains 14 residues. The CDR3 DNA follows: TGTGCCAGCAGCCCTCAGGGGGCTGCAAACACCATATATTTT. Its translation: CASSPQGAANTIYF.

This chain connects TRBV13 to TRBJ2-7, with D unclear. The V end was cut by 5 bases, the J end by 5 bases, with 7 bases between. The germline V gene has CDR1 PRHDT and CDR2 FYEKMQ (reference sequence). This CDR3 spans 11 amino acids. The CDR3 protein is CASSRGDEQYF. DNA for the CDR3: TGTGCCAGCAGCCGCGGAGACGAGCAGTACTTC.

The genes are TRBV5-1 and TRBJ1-2; D gene unclear. CDR3 length: 14 residues. Trimming removed 4 bases from V and 6 bases from J, with 16 bases in between. The germline V gene has CDR1 SGHRS and CDR2 YFSETQ. The CDR3 coding sequence is TGCGCCAGCAGCCCAATCCTACTCCAAGATGGCTACACCTTC. Translating gives CASSPILLQDGYTF.

The V gene is TRBV6-1, the J gene TRBJ2-7, with D perhaps given as TRBD1 or TRBD2 (5 bases each). The V end was cut by 6 bases, the J end by 5 bases, with 14 bases between. The CDR3 spans 13 residues. The germline gives CDR1 MNHNS, CDR2 SASEGT. CDR3 coding DNA: TGTGCCAGCAGCCGAACCCAGGGACACGAGCAGTACTTC. As protein: CASSRTQGHEQYF.

The CDR3 DNA follows: TGTGCCATCAGTGACCCCAGCCACTATGGCTACACCTTC. Translation gives CAISDPSHYGYTF. V and J are TRBV10-3 and TRBJ1-2; D not certain. V was cut by 3 bases and J by 3 bases, with 8 bases left in between. CDR1 and CDR2 from the germline V gene are ENHRY and SYGVKD. This CDR3 is built from 13 residues.

The rearrangement joins TRBV30 to TRBJ1-4; the D gene is possibly TRBD1 (6 bases). The CDR3 has 13 residues. Germline lookup yields CDR1 GTSNPN and CDR2 SVGIG (reference sequence). With 3 bases removed from V and 7 bases from J, the gap between germline ends came to 12 bases. CDR3 nucleotide sequence: TGTGCCTGGAGGTGGCAGGGGACTGAAAAACTGTTTTTT. Translated: CAWRWQGTEKLFF.

CDR3 DNA sequence: TGTGCCAGCAGTTTAAGGGTCCGACCCCTCCACTTT. Translated, it gives CASSLRVRPLHF. The chain is built from TRBV28 and TRBJ1-6; D is undetermined. Trimming pared 2 bases from V and 12 bases from J, leaving 8 bases between. The CDR3 sequence is 12 residues long. CDR1 is MDHEN, CDR2 SYDVKM, per germline.

The J gene is TRBJ2-7, the V gene TRBV3-1 (or the pseudogene TRBV3-2); D ambiguous. Germline CDR1 reads LGHDT; CDR2 reads YNNKEL (reference sequence). Trimming cost V 1 base and J 5 bases, with 9 bases left between them. This CDR3 spans 13 amino acids. The DNA for the CDR3 is TGTGCCAGCAGCCAAGGGCCTGGCAACGAGCAGTACTTC. It yields the protein CASSQGPGNEQYF.

The chain recombines TRBV12-3 or TRBV12-4 with TRBJ1-5; 8 nucleotides match TRBD1. The CDR3 is made up of 13 amino acids. V dropped 6 bases and J dropped 4; count of bases not matched to a gene: 2. The CDR3 loop reads CASSRQGNQPQHF. The CDR3 DNA reads as TGTGCCAGCAGCCGACAGGGGAATCAGCCCCAGCATTTT.

V gene TRBV5-1 combines with J gene TRBJ2-3, with TRBD2 matching 13 bases. The CDR3 spans 16 residues. V lost 3 bases and J lost 7; bases outside the gene matches: 8. CDR1 and CDR2 from the germline V gene are SGHRS and YFSETQ. CDR3 amino acids: CASSSTSGGALNTQYF. CDR3 bases: TGCGCCAGCAGCTCAACTAGCGGGGGGGCCCTAAATACGCAGTATTTT.

The CDR3 region is CASSLDNLSVDYGYTF. CDR3 bases: TGTGCCAGCAGCTTAGACAACCTTTCAGTCGACTATGGCTACACCTTC. The J gene is TRBJ1-2, the V gene TRBV11-2; D not certain. V was trimmed by 0 bases and J by 3 bases, leaving 14 bases between them. Germline values: CDR1 SGHAT, CDR2 FQNNGV. There are 16 residues in the CDR3.

CDR3 sequence reads: CASSLDRGGYYEQYF. Here the CDR3 DNA reads TGTGCCAGCAGCTTAGACAGGGGAGGGTACTACGAGCAGTACTTC. This rearrangement joins TRBV5-4 to TRBJ2-7, with TRBD1 as a possible D gene (8 bases). The CDR3 is 15 amino acids. Germline assignment: CDR1 SGHNT and CDR2 YYREEE (reference sequence). The V end lost 2 bases, the J end lost 3 bases, and 15 bases lay between the germline ends.

The count of this clone is one. The chain uses TRBV5-6 and TRBJ2-5; 7 nucleotides match TRBD2. The V gene's germline CDR1 is SGHDT and CDR2 YYEEEE. V was pared by 2 bases and J by 3 bases, with 1 base of the junction left unmatched. This CDR3 contains 13 residues. CDR3 nucleotide sequence: TGTGCCAGCAGCTTTCTAGCGGAAGAGACCCAGTACTTC. It specifies CASSFLAEETQYF. Supplemented by reference TRBV5-6 and TRBJ2-5, the full variable domain reads DAGVTQSPTHLIKTRGQQVTLRCSPKSGHDTVSWYQQALGQGPQFIFQYYEEEERQRGNFPDRFSGHQFPNYSSELNVNALLLGDSALYLCASSFLAEETQYFGPGTRLLVL.

This rearrangement joins TRBV7-9 to TRBJ2-7, with D possibly being TRBD1 (5 bases). Germline V gene sequence: CDR1 SEHNR, CDR2 FQNEAQ (reference sequence). The CDR3 is made up of 12 amino acids. Trimming shortened V by 8 bases and J by 3 bases, and 11 bases separated the two germline ends. The CDR3 bases are TGTGCCAGCGGAACAGGCTACTACGAGCAGTACTTC. Residues: CASGTGYYEQYF.

The chain combines TRBV7-2 with TRBJ2-5; D is ambiguous. Germline CDR1 SGHTA, CDR2 FQGNSA. The CDR3 runs 14 residues. Trimming took off 1 base at V and 5 bases at J, with 11 bases between the two ends. The CDR3 loop reads CASSLGPRGETQYF. The CDR3 coding sequence is TGTGCCAGCAGCTTAGGGCCTCGTGGCGAGACCCAGTACTTC.